The subject of this entry is one T cell receptor beta chain. The antigen remains unidentified. Sequenced by immunoSEQ multiplex PCR; TCRdb stores in-frame clones only, minus some. The table includes about 4,200 clones, under 75% detected once. This entry comes from a study of CD4+ T cells in melanoma. Study findings and constraints: CD8+ T cell, macrophage and B cell function reportedly correlated with neoantigen-specific CD4+ T cells. Reportedly, melanoma neoantigen-specific CD4+ T cells showed varied differentiation states.

Germline CDR1 reads SNHLY; CDR2 reads FYNNEI. The CDR3 extends over 13 amino acids. Trimming pared 7 bases from V and 0 bases from J, leaving 7 bases between. The sequenced material came from cells from a culture (not recorded whether cultured in vitro). This TCR came from a human donor with melanoma. The rearrangement joins TRBV2 to TRBJ1-5; D not certain. The CDR3 loop reads CASMIDSNQPQHF. Written as DNA, the CDR3 is TGTGCCAGCATGATAGATAGCAATCAGCCCCAGCATTTT. The variable domain in full, completed from reference TRBV2 and TRBJ1-5, reads EPEVTQTPSHQVTQMGQEVILRCVPISNHLYFYWYRQILGQKVEFLVSFYNNEISEKSEIFDDQFSVERPDGSNFTLKIRSTKLEDSAMYFCASMIDSNQPQHFGDGTRLSIL.